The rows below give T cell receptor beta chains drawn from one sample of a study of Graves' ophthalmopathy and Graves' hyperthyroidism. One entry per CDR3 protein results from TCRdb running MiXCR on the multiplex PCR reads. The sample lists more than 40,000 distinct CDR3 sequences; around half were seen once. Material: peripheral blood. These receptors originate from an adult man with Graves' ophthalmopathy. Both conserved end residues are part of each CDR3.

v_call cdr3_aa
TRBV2 CGSSLTRGETQYF
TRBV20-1 CSARDPTGYTGELFF
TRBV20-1 CSASSIAGTDTQYF
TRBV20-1 CSATDSPGRDEQYF
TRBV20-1 CSALDLAGGIRTDTQYF
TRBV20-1 CSAHHAGTPRGELFF
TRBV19 CASSISRGAGQPQHF
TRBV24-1 CATSDSGGYEQYF
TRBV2 CASVRLASYF
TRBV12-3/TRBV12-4 CASSLYQGINEQFF
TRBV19 CASTDSGTGVSFF
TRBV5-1 CASSLEQGAIHEQYF
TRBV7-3 CASRAGAEAFF
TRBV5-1 CASSLQGSSGNTIYF
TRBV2 CASTIGTYGYTF
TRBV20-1 CSARGGGYNSPLHF
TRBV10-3 CAIRGRGTGELFF
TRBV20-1 CSANMGGRRGTDTQYF
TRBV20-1 CSAGSPVSANEQFF
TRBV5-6 CASSGGLAGGKQYF
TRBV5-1 CASPDWNTGELFF
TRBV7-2 CASSLDYRRNTGELFF
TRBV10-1 CASSESMGDQSYEQYF
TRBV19 CASSMTGASNQPQHF
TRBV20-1 CSASWTDTQYF
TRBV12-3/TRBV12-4 CASSPRGTEAFF
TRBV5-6 CARGDAGTGNTEAFF
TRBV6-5 CASRGDSPSYNEQFF
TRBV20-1 CSARGLAIYEQYF
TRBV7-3 CASSYRGTGELFF
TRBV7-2 CASSTRGVGNNSPLHF
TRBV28 CASSLSLGGWYGYTF
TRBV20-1 CSATTGGMAQSEQFF
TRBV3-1 CASSGLAGVVDTQYF
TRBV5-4 CACSLGDLSQEPYEQYF
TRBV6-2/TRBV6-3 CASSPLAVGTQYF
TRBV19 CASSINEVGEQYF
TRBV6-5 CASGSGLGNTIYF
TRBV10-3 CAINPSGTDTQYF
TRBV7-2 CASSRRAGGRGENTIYF
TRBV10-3 CAISESRQRMNEQFF
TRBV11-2 CASGSTGLRNSPLHF
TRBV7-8 CASSTSRGSGNTGELFF
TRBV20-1 CSARDRGQNTEAFF